What follows are 28 T cell receptor beta chains derived from one specimen sequenced in a study of T cell repertoires in cytomegalovirus infection. TCRdb re-analysed the reads in MiXCR, keeping a single row per CDR3 protein. This table holds some 170,000 distinct CDR3 sequences, about 15% found once. Sequences were obtained from CD8+ T cells from PBMCs. All receptors come from a human donor in good health (CMV status not recorded). Some clones in this sample may be carry-over from other donors' samples.

The chain is built from TRBV6-1 and TRBJ2-1; 8 positions agree with TRBD2. The V gene end was trimmed by 0 bases and the J gene end by 10 bases; junction bases not matched to a gene: 14. This CDR3 is built from 17 residues. Per the germline V gene, CDR1 is MNHNS and CDR2 is SASEGT. CDR3 sequence: CASSEATGLVSVVEQFF. CDR3 coding DNA: TGTGCCAGCAGTGAAGCCACGGGACTAGTCTCGGTGGTCGAGCAGTTCTTC.

This clonotype was seen more than once but under ten times. V usage is TRBV6-2 or TRBV6-3 and J usage is TRBJ1-2, with D perhaps matching TRBD1 (6 bases). This CDR3 has 15 amino acids. V dropped 3 bases and J dropped 6 bases, with 17 bases sitting between them. Germline loops: CDR1 MNHEY, CDR2 SVGEGT. The DNA of the CDR3 is TGTGCCAGCAGTTATTCTGACAACAGGGAAAATGGCTACACCTTC. Translation: CASSYSDNRENGYTF.

This clonotype was found many times. The gene calls are TRBV7-2 and TRBJ2-3, with 8 positions matching TRBD2. In germline, CDR1 is SGHTA, CDR2 FQGNSA. J was trimmed by 4 bases and V by 3 bases; bases with no gene match: 6. This CDR3 comprises 15 residues. The CDR3 nucleotides read TGTGCCAGCAGCTTGCGGGGGGCCGGGCCAGATACGCAGTATTTT. It yields the protein CASSLRGAGPDTQYF.

The gene calls are TRBV7-6 and TRBJ2-3; TRBD2 agrees at 11 bases. This CDR3 is 15 amino acids long. Germline V gives CDR1 SGHVS, CDR2 FNYEAQ. After removal of 5 bases from V and 4 bases from J, the junction contained 5 bases not matched to a gene. The CDR3 protein is CASSPVSGGADTQYF. The CDR3 nucleotides read TGTGCCAGCAGCCCCGTTAGCGGGGGGGCAGATACGCAGTATTTT.

A few counts support this clonotype. The junction shows a germline mismatch at one end, possibly a read error. The chain links TRBV7-6 to TRBJ2-1; D may be TRBD1 (5 bases). The CDR3 is 13 residues long. In germline, CDR1 is SGHVS, CDR2 FNYEAQ. The CDR3 protein is CASSFKGVNKQFF. In DNA, the CDR3 is TGTGCCAGCAGCTTTAAAGGGGTCAATAAGCAGTTCTTC.

The V gene is TRBV20-1, the J gene TRBJ2-4; D is uncertain. CDR1 DFQATT and CDR2 SNEGSKA come from the germline V gene (reference sequence). The germline V and J ends were trimmed by 5 bases and 0 bases, with 14 bases remaining between them. The CDR3 runs 15 residues. The chain's CDR3 is CSASNPESAKNIQYF. In DNA form, the CDR3 reads TGCAGTGCTTCAAACCCGGAGTCAGCCAAAAACATTCAGTACTTC.

Note on this clonotype: The germline gene is not matched at one end of the junction; a read error may be the cause. The V gene is TRBV6-2 or TRBV6-3, the J gene TRBJ2-4; D is perhaps TRBD2 (6 bases). CDR3 length: 15 amino acids. The germline V gene encodes CDR1 MNHEY and CDR2 SVGEGT. CDR3 residues: CASSYGTWAKNIKYF. DNA of the CDR3: TGTGCCAGCAGTTACGGGACTTGGGCCAAAAACATTAAGTACTTC.

Only a few counts were recorded for this clonotype. At one end, the junction sequence differs from germline, possibly due to a read error. V and J are TRBV28 and TRBJ2-2; 11 bases agree with TRBD2. The CDR3 runs 15 residues. CDR1 and CDR2 (germline): MDHEN, SYDVKM. The CDR3 DNA follows: TGTGCCAGCAATAGCGGGGGGGAGCCCACCTGGGAGCTGTTTTTT. Its protein is CASNSGGEPTWELFF.

This clonotype showed up many times. One junction end does not reproduce the germline sequence, and a read error may be involved. The chain recombines TRBV7-2 with TRBJ2-3; tentatively, D is TRBD1 or TRBD2 (5 bases each). Germline CDR1 is SGHTA and CDR2 is FQGNSA. The CDR3 covers 22 residues. CDR3 protein: CASSLALVTESYLPGPTETQYF. DNA of the CDR3: TGTGCCAGCAGCTTAGCGCTAGTGACCGAGTCATACCTACCGGGGCCCACAGAGACGCAGTATTTT.

The V call is TRBV6-6, the J call TRBJ1-5; D is unclear. The germline CDR1 and CDR2 sequences are MNHNY and SVGAGI (reference sequence). V lost 9 bases and J 9 bases, leaving 9 bases between the germline ends. This CDR3 is built from 10 residues. The CDR3 coding sequence is TGTGCCAGTAGCCTCCGGCCCCAGCATTTT. It codes for CASSLRPQHF.

This clonotype was detected a few times. V gene TRBV20-1 combines with J gene TRBJ2-5, with 7 bases aligning to TRBD1. The V gene end was trimmed by 2 bases and the J gene end by 9 bases; junction bases not matched to a gene: 18. This CDR3 comprises 16 residues. CDR1 is DFQATT, CDR2 SNEGSKA, per germline (reference sequence). The CDR3 nucleotides read TGCAGTGCTAGACACGAATCTCCGGACAGGCTTTTGCCCCAGTACTTC. This codes for CSARHESPDRLLPQYF.

The chain combines TRBV4-3 with TRBJ2-7; TRBD1 might be the D (6 bases). Germline V gene data show CDR1 as LGHNA and CDR2 as YSLEER. Trimming shortened V by 1 base and J by 1 base, and 8 bases separated the two germline ends. The CDR3 runs 14 residues. The CDR3 protein is CASSQGRGSYEQYF. In DNA form, the CDR3 reads TGCGCCAGCAGCCAAGGAAGGGGGTCCTACGAGCAGTACTTC.

This clonotype has just a few counts. The chain combines TRBV27 with TRBJ2-2, with TRBD2 identical over 10 bases. The CDR3 consists of 17 residues. After removal of 3 bases from V and 5 bases from J, the junction contained 9 bases not matched to a gene. From germline, CDR1 is MNHEY and CDR2 SMNVEV (reference sequence). In DNA, the CDR3 is TGTGCCAGCAGTTTTGGGAGCGGGGGGGGGAGAACCGGGGAGCTGTTTTTT. This codes for CASSFGSGGGRTGELFF.

This clonotype was counted only a few times. This chain connects TRBV7-2 to TRBJ1-6; D possibly corresponds to TRBD1 (6 bases). CDR3 length: 15 residues. V gave up 5 bases and J gave up 10 bases, with 18 bases separating them. CDR1 SGHTA and CDR2 FQGNSA come from the germline V gene. The CDR3 loop is CASSPKWDTRSPLHF. The CDR3 bases are TGTGCCAGCAGCCCAAAATGGGACACACGATCACCCCTCCACTTT.

This clonotype has only one observation. The rearrangement uses TRBV10-2 and TRBJ1-6; D call uncertain. The germline gives CDR1 WSHSY, CDR2 SAAADI. Trimming took 0 bases from V and 8 from J, leaving 5 bases between them. The CDR3 covers 13 residues. CDR3 sequence (DNA): TGCGCCAGCAGTGAGTCGAAATATTCACCCCTCCACTTT. Translated: CASSESKYSPLHF.

The chain uses TRBV7-8 and TRBJ1-2; weak D call: TRBD1 (5 bases). The CDR3 loop spans 17 amino acids. V lost 1 base, J lost 8 bases, and 23 bases lay in between. The germline gives CDR1 SGHVS, CDR2 FQNEAQ. CDR3 DNA sequence: TGTGCCAGCAGCTTAGGGGGGACTCTGGTAGAGAGTAGAGGCTACACCTTC. Its translation: CASSLGGTLVESRGYTF. Full variable domain (missing parts from reference TRBV7-8 and TRBJ1-2): GAGVSQSPRYKVAKRGQDVALRCDPISGHVSLFWYQQALGQGPEFLTYFQNEAQLDKSGLPSDRFFAERPEGSVSTLKIQRTQQEDSAVYLCASSLGGTLVESRGYTFGSGTRLTVV.

This clonotype was counted only a few times. The J gene is TRBJ2-7, the V gene TRBV6-2 or TRBV6-3; D is ambiguous. Germline values: CDR1 MNHEY, CDR2 SVGEGT. Trimming removed 2 bases from V and 5 bases from J, with 16 bases in between. This CDR3 comprises 15 residues. CDR3 in DNA: TGTGCCAGCAGTTACCTTCGACGGCTGGATGACGAGCAGTACTTC. The encoded protein is CASSYLRRLDDEQYF.

V and J are TRBV10-3 and TRBJ2-1; TRBD1 might be the D (5 bases). This CDR3 is 15 amino acids long. Germline V gene lookup returns CDR1 ENHRY and CDR2 SYGVKD. V was cut by 3 bases and J by 1 base, with 10 bases left in between. The CDR3 coding sequence is TGTGCCATCAGTGACCCAGGGTTATCCTACAATGAGCAGTTCTTC. Its protein is CAISDPGLSYNEQFF.

This clonotype was counted only a few times. The chain recombines TRBV7-6 with TRBJ2-2, with a weak D call TRBD2 (6 bases). The germline V gene encodes CDR1 SGHVS and CDR2 FNYEAQ. The CDR3 loop spans 17 amino acids. V gave up 0 bases and J gave up 5 bases, with 16 bases separating them. This CDR3 is CASSLAIAAGWTGELFF. The CDR3 bases are TGTGCCAGCAGCTTAGCCATCGCAGCGGGCTGGACCGGGGAGCTGTTTTTT.

This clonotype was detected a few times. J is TRBJ1-2 and V is TRBV12-3 or TRBV12-4, with no clear D. The V gene lost 3 bases and the J gene lost 2 bases, with 19 bases spanning the gap. This CDR3 has 17 residues. In nucleotides, the CDR3 is TGTGCCAGCAGTTTTTTTTGGGAGGGTACTTCCAACTATGGCTACACCTTC. It is translated as CASSFFWEGTSNYGYTF.

The chain links TRBV7-8 to TRBJ1-2; no firm D call. This CDR3 region has 14 residues. V lost 1 base to trimming and J lost 2 bases, with 8 bases between them. Germline V gene lookup returns CDR1 SGHVS and CDR2 FQNEAQ. Here the CDR3 DNA reads TGTGCCAGCAGCTTAGTAACGGGGAACTATGGCTACACCTTC. It translates to CASSLVTGNYGYTF. The whole variable domain, filled in from reference TRBV7-8 and TRBJ1-2, reads GAGVSQSPRYKVAKRGQDVALRCDPISGHVSLFWYQQALGQGPEFLTYFQNEAQLDKSGLPSDRFFAERPEGSVSTLKIQRTQQEDSAVYLCASSLVTGNYGYTFGSGTRLTVV.

This rearrangement joins TRBV29-1 to TRBJ2-7, with D tentatively TRBD1 or TRBD2 (6 bases each). Trimming cost V 0 bases and J 4 bases, with 16 bases left between them. This CDR3 contains 15 residues. Germline loops: CDR1 SQVTM, CDR2 ANQGSEA. The CDR3: CSVEDGKRGTYEQYF. The CDR3 DNA reads TGCAGCGTTGAAGATGGAAAAAGGGGGACTTACGAGCAGTACTTC.

The V gene is TRBV12-5, the J gene TRBJ2-2; 7 bases fit TRBD1. V trimming: 6 bases; J trimming: 0 bases; junction bases outside the gene matches: 4. Germline loops: CDR1 LGHNT, CDR2 FRNRAP. This CDR3 comprises 15 residues. For the CDR3, the DNA is TGTGCTAGTGGATGGGACAGCCCGAACACCGGGGAGCTGTTTTTT. Amino acids: CASGWDSPNTGELFF. The full variable domain, completed using reference TRBV12-5 and TRBJ2-2, is DARVTQTPRHKVTEMGQEVTMRCQPILGHNTVFWYRQTMMQGLELLAYFRNRAPLDDSGMPKDRFSAEMPDATLATLKIQPSEPRDSAVYFCASGWDSPNTGELFFGEGSRLTVL.

Ten or more counts support this clonotype. V is TRBV29-1 and J is TRBJ2-2; weak D call: TRBD1 (5 bases). The CDR3 consists of 14 residues. CDR1 and CDR2 (germline): SQVTM, ANQGSEA. Between the trimmed V and J ends, which lost 7 bases and 1 base, there was a span of 13 bases. The DNA of the CDR3 is TGCAGCGCTCTCAGGGTTGAGAACACCGGGGAGCTGTTTTTT. Amino acids: CSALRVENTGELFF.

The sample holds many counts of this clonotype. This chain uses TRBV7-2 with TRBJ1-5; no clear D. CDR3 length: 17 amino acids. Germline loops: CDR1 SGHTA, CDR2 FQGNSA. Trimming took 1 base from V and 0 from J, leaving 13 bases between them. The CDR3 nucleotides are TGTGCCAGCAGCTTAGGGAGGTCGGTTATTAGCAATCAGCCCCAGCATTTT. This translates into CASSLGRSVISNQPQHF.

This clonotype was seen a few times. The CDR3 DNA is TGTGCCAGCAGCCCCGGAAACGAGAACACTGAAGCTTTCTTT. Residues: CASSPGNENTEAFF. V gene TRBV4-2 combines with J gene TRBJ1-1; D not resolved. The V end was cut by 4 bases, the J end by 1 base, with 10 bases between. The CDR3 has 14 residues. From germline, CDR1 is LGHNA and CDR2 YNFKEQ.

The rearrangement joins TRBV28 to TRBJ2-7; a weak D match, TRBD1 (6 bases). The ends were cut back, 5 bases at V and 4 bases at J, with 12 bases in the middle. Germline V gene sequence: CDR1 MDHEN, CDR2 SYDVKM. This CDR3 spans 13 amino acids. The CDR3 spells CASSRTDSYEQYF. The CDR3 region has the DNA TGTGCCAGCAGTCGGACAGATTCTTACGAGCAGTACTTC.

This chain joins TRBV11-2 and TRBJ2-2, with TRBD1 matching over 7 bases. Germline CDR1 is SGHAT and CDR2 is FQNNGV. The CDR3 contains 18 residues. J was trimmed by 0 bases and V by 3 bases; bases with no gene match: 10. In DNA form, the CDR3 reads TGTGCCAGCAGCTTCCCCGGGACAGATACCTCGAACACCGGGGAGCTGTTTTTT. Translation gives CASSFPGTDTSNTGELFF.